This T cell receptor beta chain is from a study of cytomegalovirus exposure and HLA in healthy donors. Background on the study: An earlier analysis identified 120 million or so unique TCR beta sequences in approximately 170 million T cells. Findings of the study overall: Specificity for CMV antigens was confirmed in vitro for a few of the CMV-associated chains. Earlier results showed most TCR beta V segments being productive about 87% or about 30% of the time.

To note about this clone: As yet, its antigen is unknown.

The PCR contained 60 Vbeta and 13 Jbeta primers. Using immunoSEQ multiplex PCR, the repertoire was profiled, and TCRdb retains in-frame clones only, with some absent. This table holds approximately 95,000 clones, under 85% found once. Trimming took off 6 bases at V and 0 bases at J, with 12 bases between the two ends. Germline V lookup: CDR1 MNHEY, CDR2 SVGAGI. CDR3 size: 15 residues. The sequencing input was PBMCs. This TCR was sampled from a woman aged 40 to 50 in good health and CMV-seropositive. J is TRBJ1-5 and V is TRBV6-5; D uncertain. The chain's CDR3 is CASRNSYYSNQPQHF. CDR3 nucleotides: TGTGCCAGCAGGAACAGTTATTATAGCAATCAGCCCCAGCATTTT.